Listed here are 16 T cell receptor beta chains from one sample, sequenced in a study of Graves' ophthalmopathy and Graves' hyperthyroidism (dated by TCRdb to the late 2010s). TCRdb shows the sequencer as Illumina HiSeq 2000. For repertoire sequencing, TCR beta CDR3 regions were amplified from RNA transcripts. HTBI primers and the Qiagen OneStep RT-PCR kit were used in a first-round RT-PCR, which was followed by a second-round multiplex PCR, size selection and purification. The raw public reads went through TCRdb reprocessing: fastp at Q25, MiXCR clone calling, in-frame beta chains kept. Every CDR3 protein is listed once, alongside the most common genes and DNA of its rows. The sample data list roughly 350,000 distinct CDR3 sequences, and approximately 18% of these were observed just once. In total, the top ten clones hold 2% to 3% of the sample. Sequences were obtained from peripheral blood. The receptors here all came from an adult woman with stable Graves' hyperthyroidism.

With regard to this clonotype: This sequence may be a read error, since a much larger clone differs from it by one base. The CDR3 ends on some other residue instead of the conserved phenylalanine or tryptophan, so this is likely a read error. The rearrangement links TRBV3-1 to TRBJ1-1; D gene uncertain. The CDR3 spans 14 residues. The V gene's germline CDR1 is LGHDT and CDR2 YNNKEL (reference sequence). CDR3 bases: TGTGCCAGCAGCAAAGACGGAATGAACACTGAAGCTTTCTTG. Its protein product is CASSKDGMNTEAFL.

Many counts were recorded for this clonotype. The chain uses TRBV7-2 and TRBJ2-7, with D perhaps matching TRBD2 (6 bases). The germline CDR1 and CDR2 sequences are SGHTA and FQGNSA. The CDR3 consists of 13 residues. V was clipped by 6 bases and J by 1 base, with 10 bases between them. This CDR3 is CASRISGSYEQYF. In DNA form, the CDR3 reads TGTGCCAGCAGGATTAGCGGTTCCTACGAGCAGTACTTC.

This clonotype was observed at least ten times. The J gene is TRBJ2-7, the V gene TRBV27, with 9 positions matching TRBD2. J gave up 3 bases and V 2 bases, and 11 bases lay outside the gene matches. The CDR3 sequence is 17 residues long. The germline V gene encodes CDR1 MNHEY and CDR2 SMNVEV (reference sequence). The CDR3 nucleotides read TGTGCCAGCAGTTTAAGGCCTAGCGGGAACCTGATCTACGAGCAGTACTTC. This sequence encodes CASSLRPSGNLIYEQYF.

This clonotype was observed at least ten times. The chain carries TRBV15 and TRBJ1-1; D remains unclear. The V gene lost 0 bases and the J gene lost 6 bases, with 8 bases spanning the gap. The germline V gene has CDR1 LNHNV and CDR2 YYDKDF (reference sequence). The CDR3 sequence is 13 residues long. The CDR3 is CATSREVRAEAFF. In nucleotides, the CDR3 is TGTGCCACCAGCAGAGAGGTAAGGGCTGAAGCTTTCTTT.

The rearrangement uses TRBV6-1 and TRBJ1-2; the D is unclear. Germline V gene data show CDR1 as MNHNS and CDR2 as SASEGT. The CDR3 runs 14 residues. Trimming stripped 7 bases from V and 3 bases from J, with 15 bases between. The CDR3 sequence is CASKYATGDYGYTF. Written as DNA, the CDR3 is TGTGCCAGCAAGTACGCCACCGGGGACTATGGCTACACCTTC.

This clonotype occurred many times. The chain uses TRBV12-3 or TRBV12-4 and TRBJ2-5, with D possibly being TRBD2 (6 bases). The CDR3 has 16 residues. Trimming took off 2 bases at V and 5 bases at J, with 18 bases between the two ends. CDR3 residues: CASSLLGGWGRETQYF. In DNA, the CDR3 is TGTGCCAGCAGTTTACTGGGGGGATGGGGCCGGGAGACCCAGTACTTC.

This clonotype occurred many times. The V and J genes are TRBV7-2 and TRBJ2-7; 8 bases line up with TRBD2. The CDR3 sequence is 14 residues long. J gave up 3 bases and V 3 bases, and 4 bases lay outside the gene matches. CDR1 and CDR2 (germline): SGHTA, FQGNSA. Here the CDR3 reads CASSFPAGGYEQYF. CDR3 nucleotides: TGTGCCAGCAGCTTCCCTGCGGGGGGCTACGAGCAGTACTTC.

The V gene is TRBV24-1, the J gene TRBJ1-1; 9 bases are shared with TRBD1. The CDR3 runs to 15 residues. Germline lookup yields CDR1 KGHDR and CDR2 SFDVKD. The junction had 6 bases not matched to a gene; V was cut back by 7 bases and J by 1 base. The CDR3 DNA is TGTGCCACCAGGGCCGGGACAGGGCAGAACACTGAAGCTTTCTTT. It is translated as CATRAGTGQNTEAFF.

This clonotype was observed a handful of times. The chain uses TRBV3-1 and TRBJ1-1, with no clear D. Per germline, CDR1 LGHDT and CDR2 YNNKEL (reference sequence). Deletions cut 1 base from V and 3 bases from J, with 12 bases between. The CDR3 is 15 residues long. CDR3 nucleotide sequence: TGTGCCAGCAGCCAAGCACCCGTTCCGGACACTGAAGCTTTCTTT. Translating gives CASSQAPVPDTEAFF.

This clonotype has a count of ten or more. The chain uses TRBV6-2 or TRBV6-3 and TRBJ1-1, with D unclear. CDR1 and CDR2 (germline): MNHEY, SVGEGT. V was cut by 4 bases and J by 5 bases, with 14 bases left in between. The CDR3 sequence is 14 residues long. The CDR3 is CASSFPGYRTEAFF. DNA for the CDR3: TGTGCCAGCAGTTTCCCAGGATATCGGACTGAAGCTTTCTTT.

Ten or more counts support this clonotype. V and J are TRBV14 and TRBJ2-7, with a tentative D call TRBD1 (5 bases). Germline lookup yields CDR1 SGHDN and CDR2 FVKESK. V gave up 7 bases and J gave up 0 bases, with 13 bases separating them. The CDR3 has 14 residues. This CDR3 reads CASKRDSTSYEQYF. CDR3 nucleotide sequence: TGTGCCAGCAAACGCGACAGCACCTCCTACGAGCAGTACTTC.

This clonotype was seen more than once but under ten times. The J gene is TRBJ2-7, the V gene TRBV4-1, with 8 nucleotides matching TRBD1. Germline-derived CDR1 and CDR2 are MGHRA and YSYEKL. J was trimmed by 3 bases and V by 0 bases; bases with no gene match: 7. The CDR3 length is 16 residues. The CDR3 region has the DNA TGCGCCAGCAGCCAAGATATCACAGGGGGGCGCTACGAGCAGTACTTC. This codes for CASSQDITGGRYEQYF.

This clonotype was found many times. The J gene is TRBJ1-2, the V gene TRBV28, with no clear D. Looked up from germline, CDR1 is MDHEN and CDR2 is SYDVKM. Trimming shortened V by 8 bases and J by 1 base, and 8 bases separated the two germline ends. This CDR3 contains 12 residues. The CDR3 DNA reads as TGTGCCAGCTACAGACTTAACTATGGCTACACCTTC. Amino acid sequence: CASYRLNYGYTF.

At least ten counts were recorded for this clonotype. The V and J genes are TRBV4-1 and TRBJ1-5, with 7 bases lining up with TRBD1. CDR3 length equals 17 residues. Trimming removed 1 base from V and 6 bases from J; junction bases left unmatched: 12. CDR1 and CDR2 from the germline V gene are MGHRA and YSYEKL. The CDR3 DNA follows: TGCGCCAGCAGCCAAGGCACCGGGACAGCCCAATCTCAGCCCCAGCATTTT. It translates to CASSQGTGTAQSQPQHF.

This clonotype was detected many times. CDR3 nucleotides: TGTGCCAGCAGTTTTACCAGCGGGAGGGCCTACGAGCAGTACTTC. Protein sequence: CASSFTSGRAYEQYF. The gene calls are TRBV27 and TRBJ2-7; 10 bases are shared with TRBD2. This CDR3 has 15 residues. Germline trimming cut 3 bases from V and 2 bases from J; bases unmatched to any gene: 4. Germline assignment: CDR1 MNHEY and CDR2 SMNVEV (reference sequence).

This clonotype occurred many times. The V call is TRBV6-2 or TRBV6-3, the J call TRBJ1-2, with TRBD1 matching over 7 bases. CDR1 is MNHEY and CDR2 is SVGEGT in the germline V gene. Germline trimming cut 1 base from V and 6 bases from J; bases unmatched to any gene: 8. The CDR3 covers 15 residues. Written as DNA, the CDR3 is TGTGCCAGCAGTTACTACCCACAGGGGAGTAATGGCTACACCTTC. Its protein is CASSYYPQGSNGYTF.